The 20 T cell receptor beta chains below were found in one sample sequenced in a study of OX40 agonist ivuxolimab in advanced cancers. Clones were sequenced by immunoSEQ multiplex PCR, and TCRdb holds only the in-frame ones, with some missing. This table has more than 80,000 clones, 94% appearing once. Sequenced material: CD4+ or CD8+ T cells sorted from blood, taken in a trial of the OX40 agonist ivuxolimab. These receptors were obtained from an adult with an advanced solid tumor such as melanoma, head and neck, liver or kidney cancer.

The CDR3 bases are TGTGCCAGCAGCTTAGTTCCGGGACTAGCGGGAGGGAGGTCCTACGAGCAGTACTTC. Amino acids: CASSLVPGLAGGRSYEQYF. The chain recombines TRBV7-9 with TRBJ2-7; 16 bases match TRBD2. CDR1 is SEHNR and CDR2 is FQNEAQ in the germline V gene (reference sequence). V was pared by 1 base and J by 1 base, with 7 bases of the junction left unmatched. The CDR3 sequence is 19 residues long.

The chain has TRBV4-1 and TRBJ2-1; 7 nucleotides align to TRBD2. Germline CDR1 reads MGHRA; CDR2 reads YSYEKL. Trimming cost V 0 bases and J 10 bases; bases outside gene matches: 6. The CDR3 length is 14 residues. CDR3 in amino acids: CASSQDVTSYEQFF. The CDR3 DNA reads TGCGCCAGCAGCCAAGATGTGACTAGCTACGAGCAGTTCTTC.

The CDR3: CASSLKDGLQETQYF. The DNA of the CDR3 is TGTGCCAGCAGCCTCAAGGACGGACTCCAAGAGACCCAGTACTTC. J is TRBJ2-5 and V is TRBV5-6; D is possibly TRBD2 (5 bases). The V end was cut by 4 bases, the J end by 1 base, with 14 bases between. This CDR3 comprises 15 residues. CDR1 is SGHDT, CDR2 YYEEEE, per germline.

The DNA of the CDR3 is TGTGCCAGCAGCTTAGATAAAAGGGATCACACTGAAGCTTTCTTT. It translates to CASSLDKRDHTEAFF. This sequence joins TRBV11-2 and TRBJ1-1; no clear D gene. This CDR3 comprises 15 residues. Germline V gene lookup returns CDR1 SGHAT and CDR2 FQNNGV. Trimming cost V 0 bases and J 3 bases, with 11 bases left between them.

J is TRBJ2-7 and V is TRBV10-2, with a possible D match to TRBD1 (6 bases). This CDR3 has 13 amino acids. CDR1 is WSHSY, CDR2 SAAADI, per germline. The ends were cut back, 2 bases at V and 6 bases at J, with 11 bases in the middle. The CDR3 DNA reads as TGCGCCAGCAGTGAGGCGGACAGTCCCGAGCAGTACTTC. Amino acids: CASSEADSPEQYF.

This clone was detected only once. The CDR3 loop reads CASSPNLEEQYF. The CDR3, as DNA: TGTGCCAGCAGCCCTAACCTGGAGGAGCAGTACTTC. This chain joins TRBV7-8 and TRBJ2-7; D remains ambiguous. The germline V gene encodes CDR1 SGHVS and CDR2 FQNEAQ. The CDR3 spans 12 residues. The V end lost 5 bases, the J end lost 7 bases, and 12 bases lay between the germline ends.

DNA of the CDR3: TGTGCCAGCAGCTTAGAGATGTTCCCAGATACGCAGTATTTT. It is translated as CASSLEMFPDTQYF. V and J are TRBV7-9 and TRBJ2-3; D remains unclear. This CDR3 region has 14 residues. In germline, CDR1 is SEHNR, CDR2 FQNEAQ (reference sequence). Trimming cost V 1 base and J 4 bases, with 9 bases left between them.

This sequence joins TRBV7-8 and TRBJ2-1, with 8 nucleotides matching TRBD1. With V trimmed by 7 bases and J by 3 bases, 11 bases remained unmatched. The CDR3 length is 16 residues. CDR1 and CDR2 (germline): SGHVS, FQNEAQ. The CDR3 region is CASTTDRGGLYNEQFF. The CDR3 DNA reads as TGTGCCAGCACCACCGACAGGGGCGGCCTCTACAATGAGCAGTTCTTC.

The J gene is TRBJ1-1, the V gene TRBV28, with a tentative D call TRBD1 (5 bases). This CDR3 comprises 15 residues. Trimming took off 7 bases at V and 3 bases at J, with 18 bases between the two ends. Germline V gene sequence: CDR1 MDHEN, CDR2 SYDVKM. CDR3 in DNA: TGTGCCAGCACCATAATGGGGGGGACGGACACTGAAGCTTTCTTT. Amino acid sequence: CASTIMGGTDTEAFF.

The V and J genes are TRBV27 and TRBJ1-5; 9 bases align to TRBD1. The length of the CDR3 is 14 residues. Germline trimming cut 5 bases from V and 9 bases from J; bases unmatched to any gene: 8. Germline CDR1 and CDR2: MNHEY and SMNVEV (reference sequence). The CDR3 spells CASSPGQGIGPQHF. Here the CDR3 DNA reads TGTGCCAGCAGTCCCGGACAGGGGATAGGGCCCCAGCATTTT.

V usage is TRBV6-6 and J usage is TRBJ1-5; D is ambiguous. V was trimmed by 5 bases and J by 2 bases, leaving 7 bases between them. The CDR3 has 13 amino acids. Per germline, CDR1 MNHNY and CDR2 SVGAGI (reference sequence). CDR3 DNA: TGTGCCAGCAGTCAGTCACGCAATCAGCCCCAGCATTTT. It yields the protein CASSQSRNQPQHF.

In its sample, this clone was seen a few times. The V and J genes are TRBV5-1 and TRBJ2-3, with a possible D match to TRBD2 (7 bases). This CDR3 spans 12 amino acids. Per germline, CDR1 SGHRS and CDR2 YFSETQ. The germline V and J ends were trimmed by 4 bases and 8 bases, with 11 bases remaining between them. As DNA, the CDR3 is TGCGCCAGCAGCGGGGGGGCTGGTACGCAGTATTTT. It is translated as CASSGGAGTQYF.

This chain joins TRBV2 and TRBJ2-1; 13 bases align to TRBD2. Germline V gene data show CDR1 as SNHLY and CDR2 as FYNNEI. The V segment lost 3 bases and the J segment 4 bases; nucleotides outside the gene matches: 15. The CDR3 has 20 residues. The CDR3 coding sequence is TGTGCCAGCAGTGAGACCGAGGGACTAGCGGGGACCTCTCGGTACAATGAGCAGTTCTTC. This encodes CASSETEGLAGTSRYNEQFF. The variable domain in full, completed from reference TRBV2 and TRBJ2-1, reads EPEVTQTPSHQVTQMGQEVILRCVPISNHLYFYWYRQILGQKVEFLVSFYNNEISEKSEIFDDQFSVERPDGSNFTLKIRSTKLEDSAMYFCASSETEGLAGTSRYNEQFFGPGTRLTVL.

The chain uses TRBV18 and TRBJ2-2, with 7 nucleotides matching TRBD1. V was clipped by 8 bases and J by 5 bases; unmatched bases: 14. There are 16 residues in the CDR3. CDR1 and CDR2 from the germline V gene are KGHSH and LQKENI. CDR3 amino acids: CASPRMQGDWTGELFF. CDR3 nucleotides: TGTGCCAGCCCCCGGATGCAGGGGGATTGGACCGGGGAGCTGTTTTTT.

This clone was counted a single time. The chain employs TRBV9 and TRBJ1-5; D not resolved. V lost 3 bases and J 3 bases, leaving 13 bases between the germline ends. The CDR3 has 15 amino acids. Germline V gene sequence: CDR1 SGDLS, CDR2 YYNGEE. CDR3 coding DNA: TGTGCCAGCAGCGCCTCCCCGGAATACAATCAGCCCCAGCATTTT. Amino acid sequence: CASSASPEYNQPQHF.

The chain employs TRBV11-2 and TRBJ1-2; D not certain. CDR1 is SGHAT, CDR2 FQNNGV, per germline. The CDR3 runs 14 residues. Trimming left V 3 bases short and J 4 bases short, with 12 bases between. CDR3 DNA sequence: TGTGCCAGCAGCTTCGGCCGATCAAGCTATGGCTACACCTTC. Its translation: CASSFGRSSYGYTF. The full variable domain, completed using reference TRBV11-2 and TRBJ1-2, is EAGVAQSPRYKIIEKRQSVAFWCNPISGHATLYWYQQILGQGPKLLIQFQNNGVVDDSQLPKDRFSAERLKGVDSTLKIQPAKLEDSAVYLCASSFGRSSYGYTFGSGTRLTVV.

V is TRBV11-2 and J is TRBJ2-7; D gene unclear. Trimming stripped 3 bases from V and 4 bases from J, with 16 bases between. Per the germline V gene, CDR1 is SGHAT and CDR2 is FQNNGV. The CDR3 extends over 15 amino acids. The CDR3 here is CASSFGRSRFYEQYF. The CDR3 DNA is TGTGCCAGCAGCTTCGGACGGTCCAGGTTTTACGAGCAGTACTTC. Drawing the rest from reference TRBV11-2 and TRBJ2-7, the complete variable domain is EAGVAQSPRYKIIEKRQSVAFWCNPISGHATLYWYQQILGQGPKLLIQFQNNGVVDDSQLPKDRFSAERLKGVDSTLKIQPAKLEDSAVYLCASSFGRSRFYEQYFGPGTRLTVT.

The rearrangement uses TRBV7-2 and TRBJ2-7; maybe TRBD1 (5 bases). The CDR3 is 13 amino acids. Trimming cost V 5 bases and J 6 bases, with 14 bases left between them. Germline values: CDR1 SGHTA, CDR2 FQGNSA. The CDR3 DNA follows: TGTGCCAGCAGCCTGCAGGGTGTTCGCGAGCAGTACTTC. Its translation: CASSLQGVREQYF.

The chain couples TRBV5-1 to TRBJ2-1; maybe TRBD1 (6 bases). This CDR3 spans 15 amino acids. Germline CDR1 SGHRS, CDR2 YFSETQ. V was clipped by 0 bases and J by 4 bases, with 11 bases between them. CDR3 in amino acids: CASSLGRDIYNEQFF. The DNA for the CDR3 is TGCGCCAGCAGCTTGGGTCGGGACATATACAATGAGCAGTTCTTC.

In its sample, this clone was seen once. CDR3 DNA sequence: TGTGCCAGCTCACCTCGGCGGCCAGGGGAAATGAACACTGAAGCTTTCTTT. Translation gives CASSPRRPGEMNTEAFF. The rearrangement links TRBV18 to TRBJ1-1, with D perhaps matching TRBD1 (6 bases). Germline V gives CDR1 KGHSH, CDR2 LQKENI. This CDR3 has 17 residues. With 3 bases removed from V and 0 bases from J, the gap between germline ends came to 17 bases.